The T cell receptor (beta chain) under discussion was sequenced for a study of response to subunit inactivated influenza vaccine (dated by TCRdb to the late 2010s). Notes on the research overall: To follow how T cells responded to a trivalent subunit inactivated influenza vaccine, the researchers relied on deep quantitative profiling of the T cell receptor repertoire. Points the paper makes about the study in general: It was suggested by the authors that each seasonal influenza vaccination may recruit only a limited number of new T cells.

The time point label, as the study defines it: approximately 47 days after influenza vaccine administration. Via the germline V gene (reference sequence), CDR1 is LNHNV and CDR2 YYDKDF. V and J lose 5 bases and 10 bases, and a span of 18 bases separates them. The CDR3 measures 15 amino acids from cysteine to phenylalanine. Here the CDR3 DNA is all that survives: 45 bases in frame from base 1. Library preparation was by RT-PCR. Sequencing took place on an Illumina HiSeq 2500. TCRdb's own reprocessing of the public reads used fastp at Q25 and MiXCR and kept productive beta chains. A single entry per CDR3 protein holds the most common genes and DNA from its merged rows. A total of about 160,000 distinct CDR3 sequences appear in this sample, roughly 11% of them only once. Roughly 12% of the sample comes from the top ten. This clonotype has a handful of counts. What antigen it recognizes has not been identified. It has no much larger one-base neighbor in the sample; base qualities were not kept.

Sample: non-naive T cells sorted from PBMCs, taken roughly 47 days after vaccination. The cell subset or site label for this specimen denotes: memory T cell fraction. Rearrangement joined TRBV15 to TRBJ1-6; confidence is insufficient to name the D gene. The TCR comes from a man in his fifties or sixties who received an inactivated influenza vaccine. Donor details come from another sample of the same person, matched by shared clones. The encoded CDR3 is CATSSRGGLRSPLHF. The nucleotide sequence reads TGTGCCACCAGCTCCCGCGGAGGGTTGAGGTCACCCCTCCACTTT.